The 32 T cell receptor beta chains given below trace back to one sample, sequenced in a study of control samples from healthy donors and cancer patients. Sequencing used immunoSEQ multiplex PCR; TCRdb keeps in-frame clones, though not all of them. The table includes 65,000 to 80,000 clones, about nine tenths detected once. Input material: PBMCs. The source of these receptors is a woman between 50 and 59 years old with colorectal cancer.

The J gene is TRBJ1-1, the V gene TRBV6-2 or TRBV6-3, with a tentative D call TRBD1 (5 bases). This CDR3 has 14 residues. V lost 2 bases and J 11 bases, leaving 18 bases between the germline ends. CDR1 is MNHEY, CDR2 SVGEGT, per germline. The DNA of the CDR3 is TGTGCCAGCAGTTACAGCAGACAGCCGGCGGCGGCTTTCTTT. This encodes CASSYSRQPAAAFF.

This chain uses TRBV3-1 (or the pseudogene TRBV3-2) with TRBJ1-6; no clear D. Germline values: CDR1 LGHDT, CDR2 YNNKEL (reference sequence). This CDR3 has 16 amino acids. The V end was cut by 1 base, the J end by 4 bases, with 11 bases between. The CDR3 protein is CASSQGGELYNSPLHF. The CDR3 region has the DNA TGTGCCAGCAGCCAAGGTGGGGAACTTTATAATTCACCCCTCCACTTT.

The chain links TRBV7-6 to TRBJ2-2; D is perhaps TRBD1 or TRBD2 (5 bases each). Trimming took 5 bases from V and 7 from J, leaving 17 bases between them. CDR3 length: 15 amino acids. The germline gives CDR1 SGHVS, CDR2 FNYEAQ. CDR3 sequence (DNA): TGTGCCAGCAGCCCAGACCTGAGGGGAGACGGGGAGCTGTTTTTT. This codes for CASSPDLRGDGELFF. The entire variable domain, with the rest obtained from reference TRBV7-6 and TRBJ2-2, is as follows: GAGVSQSPRYKVTKRGQDVALRCDPISGHVSLYWYRQALGQGPEFLTYFNYEAQQDKSGLPNDRFSAERPEGSISTLTIQRTEQRDSAMYRCASSPDLRGDGELFFGEGSRLTVL.

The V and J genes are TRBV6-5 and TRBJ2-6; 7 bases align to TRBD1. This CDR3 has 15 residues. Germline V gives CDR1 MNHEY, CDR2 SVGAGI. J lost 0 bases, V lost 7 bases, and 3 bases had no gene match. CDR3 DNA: TGTGCCAGCACCGGGACAGCCTCTGGGGCCAACGTCCTGACTTTC. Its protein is CASTGTASGANVLTF.

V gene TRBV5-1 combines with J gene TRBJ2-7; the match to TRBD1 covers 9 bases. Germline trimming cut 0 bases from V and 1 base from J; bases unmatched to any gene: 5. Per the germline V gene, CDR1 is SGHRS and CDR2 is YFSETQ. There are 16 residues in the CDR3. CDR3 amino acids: CASSLGGTGRSYEQYV. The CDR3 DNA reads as TGCGCCAGCAGCTTGGGCGGGACAGGGCGGTCCTACGAGCAGTACGTC.

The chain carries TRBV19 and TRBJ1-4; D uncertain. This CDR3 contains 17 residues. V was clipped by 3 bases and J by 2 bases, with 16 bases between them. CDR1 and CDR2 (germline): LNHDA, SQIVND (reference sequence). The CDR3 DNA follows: TGTGCCAGTAGTATCGACGGATATCCTGGGACTAATGAAAAACTGTTTTTT. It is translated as CASSIDGYPGTNEKLFF.

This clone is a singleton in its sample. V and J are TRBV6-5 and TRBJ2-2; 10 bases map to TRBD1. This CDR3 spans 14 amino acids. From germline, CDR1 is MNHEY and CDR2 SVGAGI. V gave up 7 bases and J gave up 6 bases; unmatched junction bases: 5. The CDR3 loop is CASNGGTGAGELFF. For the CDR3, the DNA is TGTGCCAGCAACGGAGGGACAGGGGCCGGGGAGCTGTTTTTT.

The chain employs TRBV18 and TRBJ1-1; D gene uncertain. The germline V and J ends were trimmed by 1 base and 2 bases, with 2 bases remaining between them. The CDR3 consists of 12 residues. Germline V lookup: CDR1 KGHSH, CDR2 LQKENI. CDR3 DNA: TGTGCCAGCTCACCACAAAACACTGAAGCTTTCTTT. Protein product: CASSPQNTEAFF.

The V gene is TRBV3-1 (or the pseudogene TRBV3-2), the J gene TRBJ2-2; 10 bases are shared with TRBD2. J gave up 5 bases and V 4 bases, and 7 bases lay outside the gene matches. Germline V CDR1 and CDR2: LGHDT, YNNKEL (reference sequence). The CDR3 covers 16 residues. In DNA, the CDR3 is TGTGCCAGCAGCCGCCGGACTAGCGGCGAAACCGGGGAGCTGTTTTTT. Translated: CASSRRTSGETGELFF.

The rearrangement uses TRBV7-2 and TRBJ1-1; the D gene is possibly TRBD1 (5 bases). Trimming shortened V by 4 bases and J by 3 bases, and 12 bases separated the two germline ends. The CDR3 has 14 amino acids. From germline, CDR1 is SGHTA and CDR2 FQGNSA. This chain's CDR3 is CASSWSRGDTEAFF. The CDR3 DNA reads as TGTGCCAGCAGCTGGAGTCGGGGGGACACTGAAGCTTTCTTT.

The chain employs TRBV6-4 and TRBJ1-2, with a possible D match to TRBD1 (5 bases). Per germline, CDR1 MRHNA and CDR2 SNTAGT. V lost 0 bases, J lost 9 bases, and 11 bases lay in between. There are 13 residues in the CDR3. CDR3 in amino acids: CASSDSTAHRYTF. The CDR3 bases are TGTGCCAGCAGTGACTCGACAGCGCATCGCTACACCTTC.

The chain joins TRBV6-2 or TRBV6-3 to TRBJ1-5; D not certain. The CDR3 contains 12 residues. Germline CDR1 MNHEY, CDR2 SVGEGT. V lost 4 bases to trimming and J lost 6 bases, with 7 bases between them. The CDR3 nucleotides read TGTGCCAGCAGTTCGTGGGGTCAGCCCCAGCATTTT. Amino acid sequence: CASSSWGQPQHF.

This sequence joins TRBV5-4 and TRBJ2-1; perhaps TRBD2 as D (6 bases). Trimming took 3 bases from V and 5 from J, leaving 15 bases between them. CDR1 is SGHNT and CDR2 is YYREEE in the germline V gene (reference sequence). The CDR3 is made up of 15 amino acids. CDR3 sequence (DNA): TGTGCCAGCAGCTACGTCGGGGGACGCAACAATGAGCAGTTCTTC. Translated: CASSYVGGRNNEQFF.

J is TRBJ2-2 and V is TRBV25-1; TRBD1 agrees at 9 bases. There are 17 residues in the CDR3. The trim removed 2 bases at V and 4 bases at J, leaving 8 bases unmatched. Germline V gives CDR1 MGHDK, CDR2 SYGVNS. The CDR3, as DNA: TGTGCCAGCAGTGAAAACAGGGGGCAGTGGCGCACCGGGGAGCTGTTTTTT. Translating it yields CASSENRGQWRTGELFF.

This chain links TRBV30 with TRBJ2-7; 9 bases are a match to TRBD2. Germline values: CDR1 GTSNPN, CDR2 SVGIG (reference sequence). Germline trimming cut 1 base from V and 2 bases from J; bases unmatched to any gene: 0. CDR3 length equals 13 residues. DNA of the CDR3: TGTGCCTGGAGTGAGCGGGGGGCCTACGAGCAGTACGTC. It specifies CAWSERGAYEQYV.

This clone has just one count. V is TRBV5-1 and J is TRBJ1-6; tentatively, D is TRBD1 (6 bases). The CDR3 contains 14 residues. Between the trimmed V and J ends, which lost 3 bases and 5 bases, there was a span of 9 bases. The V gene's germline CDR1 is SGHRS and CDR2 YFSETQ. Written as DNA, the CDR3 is TGCGCCAGCAGCTGGCCAGGGGATAATTCACCCCTCCACTTT. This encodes CASSWPGDNSPLHF. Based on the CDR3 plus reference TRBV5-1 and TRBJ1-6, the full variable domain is KAGVTQTPRYLIKTRGQQVTLSCSPISGHRSVSWYQQTPGQGLQFLFEYFSETQRNKGNFPGRFSGRQFSNSRSEMNVSTLELGDSALYLCASSWPGDNSPLHFGNGTRLTVT.

CDR3: CASSLAGPGELFF. As DNA, the CDR3 is TGCGCCAGCAGCTTGGCTGGGCCCGGGGAGCTGTTTTTT. The rearrangement links TRBV5-1 to TRBJ2-2; D gene uncertain. This CDR3 is 13 amino acids long. V lost 0 bases, J lost 6 bases, and 6 bases lay in between. Germline-derived CDR1 and CDR2 are SGHRS and YFSETQ.

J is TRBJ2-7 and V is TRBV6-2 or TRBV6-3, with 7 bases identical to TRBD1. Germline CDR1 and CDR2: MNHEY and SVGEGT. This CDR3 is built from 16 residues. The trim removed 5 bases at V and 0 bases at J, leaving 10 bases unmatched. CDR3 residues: CASSLPRGGGSYEQYV. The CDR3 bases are TGTGCCAGCAGTCTCCCACGAGGGGGCGGCTCCTACGAGCAGTACGTC.

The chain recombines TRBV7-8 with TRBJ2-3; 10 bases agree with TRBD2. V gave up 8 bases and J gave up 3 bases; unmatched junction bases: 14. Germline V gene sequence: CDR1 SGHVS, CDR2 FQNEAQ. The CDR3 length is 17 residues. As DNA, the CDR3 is TGTGCCAGCTCGGAAGGACGAGGACTAGCGGCTACAGATACGCAGTATTTT. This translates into CASSEGRGLAATDTQYF.

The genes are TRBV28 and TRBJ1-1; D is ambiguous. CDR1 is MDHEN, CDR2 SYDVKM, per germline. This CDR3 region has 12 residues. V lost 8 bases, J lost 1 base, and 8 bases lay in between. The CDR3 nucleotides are TGTGCCAGCCTAAAGGAGAACACTGAAGCTTTCTTT. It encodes CASLKENTEAFF.

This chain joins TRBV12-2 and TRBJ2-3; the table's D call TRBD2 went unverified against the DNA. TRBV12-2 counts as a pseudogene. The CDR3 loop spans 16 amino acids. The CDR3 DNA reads TGTGCAAGTCCGACTCCGGGGGGGCCACCAACAGATACGCAGTATTTT. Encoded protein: CASPTPGGPPTDTQYF.

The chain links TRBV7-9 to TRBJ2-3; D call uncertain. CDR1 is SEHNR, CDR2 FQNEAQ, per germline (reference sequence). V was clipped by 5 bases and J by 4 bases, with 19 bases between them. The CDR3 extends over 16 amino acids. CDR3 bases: TGTGCCAGCAGCCCTCCCGGTGTAGGGTCCGCAGATACGCAGTATTTT. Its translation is CASSPPGVGSADTQYF. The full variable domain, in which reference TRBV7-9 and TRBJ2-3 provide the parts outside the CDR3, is DTGVSQNPRHKITKRGQNVTFRCDPISEHNRLYWYRQTLGQGPEFLTYFQNEAQLEKSRLLSDRFSAERPKGSFSTLEIQRTEQGDSAMYLCASSPPGVGSADTQYFGPGTRLTVL.

The CDR3 nucleotides read TGTGCCAGCAGCCCTACCCCTACAGGGGGGTACAATGAGCAGTTCTTC. This sequence encodes CASSPTPTGGYNEQFF. The chain is built from TRBV28 and TRBJ2-1; 8 nucleotides agree with TRBD1. Looked up from germline, CDR1 is MDHEN and CDR2 is SYDVKM. The CDR3 is 16 residues long. V lost 6 bases to trimming and J lost 4 bases; unmatched junction nucleotides: 11.

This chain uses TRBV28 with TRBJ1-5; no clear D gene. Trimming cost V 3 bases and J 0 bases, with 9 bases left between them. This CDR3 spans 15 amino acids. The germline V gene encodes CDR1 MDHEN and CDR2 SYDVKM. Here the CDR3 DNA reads TGTGCCAGCAGTTTCGTCCCCAATAGCAATCAGCCCCAGCATTTT. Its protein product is CASSFVPNSNQPQHF.

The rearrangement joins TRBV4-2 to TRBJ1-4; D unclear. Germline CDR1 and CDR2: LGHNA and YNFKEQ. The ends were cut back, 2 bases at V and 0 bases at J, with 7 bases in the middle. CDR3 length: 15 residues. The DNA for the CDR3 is TGTGCCAGCAGCCAAAAAGATGCAACTAATGAAAAACTGTTTTTT. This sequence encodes CASSQKDATNEKLFF.

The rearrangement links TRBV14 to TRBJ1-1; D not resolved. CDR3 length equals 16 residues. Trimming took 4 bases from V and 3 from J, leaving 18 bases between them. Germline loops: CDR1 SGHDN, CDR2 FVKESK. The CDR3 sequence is CASSLTRLPRDTEAFF. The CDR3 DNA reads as TGTGCCAGCAGCCTTACTCGACTTCCTCGGGACACTGAAGCTTTCTTT.

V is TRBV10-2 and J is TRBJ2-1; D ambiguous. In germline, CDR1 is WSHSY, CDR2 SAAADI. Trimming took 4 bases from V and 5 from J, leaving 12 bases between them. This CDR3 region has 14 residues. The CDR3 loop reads CASSAGDPHNEQFF. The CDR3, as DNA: TGCGCCAGCAGTGCGGGCGATCCCCACAATGAGCAGTTCTTC.

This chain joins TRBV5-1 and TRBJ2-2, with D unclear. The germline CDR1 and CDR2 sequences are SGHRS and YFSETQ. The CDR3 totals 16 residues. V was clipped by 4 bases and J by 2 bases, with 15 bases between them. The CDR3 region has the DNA TGCGCCAGCAGCCCGCGAGGCGAGGAAAACACCGGGGAGCTGTTTTTT. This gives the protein CASSPRGEENTGELFF. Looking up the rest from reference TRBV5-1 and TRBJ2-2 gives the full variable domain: KAGVTQTPRYLIKTRGQQVTLSCSPISGHRSVSWYQQTPGQGLQFLFEYFSETQRNKGNFPGRFSGRQFSNSRSEMNVSTLELGDSALYLCASSPRGEENTGELFFGEGSRLTVL.

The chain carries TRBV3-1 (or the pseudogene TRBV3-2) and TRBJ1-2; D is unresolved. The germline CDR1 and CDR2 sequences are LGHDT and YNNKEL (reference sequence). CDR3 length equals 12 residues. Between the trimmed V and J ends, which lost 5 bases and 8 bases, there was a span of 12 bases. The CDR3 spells CASSEAGIGYTF. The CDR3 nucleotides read TGTGCCAGCAGCGAGGCGGGGATCGGCTACACCTTC.

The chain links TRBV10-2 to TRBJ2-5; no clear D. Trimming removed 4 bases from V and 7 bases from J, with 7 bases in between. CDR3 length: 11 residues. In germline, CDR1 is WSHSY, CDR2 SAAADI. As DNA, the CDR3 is TGCGCCAGCAGTGGTGAAAGGACCCAGTACTTC. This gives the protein CASSGERTQYF.

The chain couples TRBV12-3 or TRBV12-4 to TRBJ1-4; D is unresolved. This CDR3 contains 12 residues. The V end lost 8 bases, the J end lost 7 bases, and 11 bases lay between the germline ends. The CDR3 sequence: CASGMGGEKLFF. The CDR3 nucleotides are TGTGCCAGCGGGATGGGTGGTGAAAAACTGTTTTTT.

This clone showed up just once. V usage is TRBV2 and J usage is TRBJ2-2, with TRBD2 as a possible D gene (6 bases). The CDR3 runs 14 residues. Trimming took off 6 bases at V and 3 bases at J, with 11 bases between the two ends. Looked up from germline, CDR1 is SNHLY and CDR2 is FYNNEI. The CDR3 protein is CASRGGIDTGELFF. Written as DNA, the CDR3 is TGTGCCAGCAGAGGCGGGATTGACACCGGGGAGCTGTTTTTT.